The present entry profiles one T cell receptor (beta chain) with its context. The data derive from a study of control samples from healthy donors and cancer patients. Libraries were prepared by immunoSEQ multiplex PCR; TCRdb keeps only in-frame clonotypes and omits some of them. The data hold around 150,000 clones, with around nine tenths observed a single time. The sequencing sample was made of blood. The receptor's source is a man between 18 and 29 years old in good health.

The CDR3 sequence is CASSQDTTDTQYF. CDR3 in DNA: TGTGCCAGCAGCCAAGATACCACAGATACGCAGTATTTT. The genes are TRBV4-2 and TRBJ2-3; no clear D gene. Looked up from germline, CDR1 is LGHNA and CDR2 is YNFKEQ. The CDR3 covers 13 residues. Trimming left V 0 bases short and J 2 bases short, with 3 bases between.